This T cell receptor beta chain stems from a study of cytomegalovirus exposure and HLA in healthy donors. In the PCR, 60 Vbeta and 13 Jbeta primers were used. The table came from immunoSEQ multiplex PCR; TCRdb's copy has only in-frame clones and leaves some out. Of about 150,000 clones in the sample, around 75% were seen once. This CDR3 comprises 16 residues. Deletions cut 1 base from V and 3 bases from J, with 15 bases between. Per the germline V gene, CDR1 is SGHAT and CDR2 is FQNNGV. This chain joins TRBV11-2 and TRBJ2-5, with TRBD1 as a possible D gene (5 bases). The clonotype originates from a woman aged 25-40 years in good health and CMV-seronegative. Sequencing was carried out using PBMCs. The CDR3 sequence is CASSLGVRATKETQYF. The CDR3 DNA reads as TGTGCCAGCAGCTTAGGTGTCAGGGCAACCAAAGAGACCCAGTACTTC.